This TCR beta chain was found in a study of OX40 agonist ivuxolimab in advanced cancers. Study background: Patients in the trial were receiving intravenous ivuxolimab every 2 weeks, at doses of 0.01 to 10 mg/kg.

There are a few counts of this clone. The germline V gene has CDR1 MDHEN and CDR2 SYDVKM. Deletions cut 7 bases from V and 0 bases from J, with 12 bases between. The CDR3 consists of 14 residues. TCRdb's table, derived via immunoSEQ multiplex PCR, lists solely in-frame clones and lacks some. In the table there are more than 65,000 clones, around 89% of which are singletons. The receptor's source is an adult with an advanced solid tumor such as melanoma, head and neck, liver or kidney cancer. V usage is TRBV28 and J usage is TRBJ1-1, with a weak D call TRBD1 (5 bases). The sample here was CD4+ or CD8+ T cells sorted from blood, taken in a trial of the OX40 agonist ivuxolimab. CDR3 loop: CASILGVLNTEAFF. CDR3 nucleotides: TGTGCCAGCATCCTAGGGGTCTTGAACACTGAAGCTTTCTTT.